This is a list of T cell receptor beta chains from one sample in a study of alternative splicing in chronic myeloid leukemia remission. From the bulk RNA-seq reads, TCRdb lists one entry per CDR3 protein and no DNA. The sample yields hundreds of distinct CDR3 sequences, 99% seen once. The sequencing sample was made of PBMCs. These receptors came from a person aged 25 to 49 in good health. Both conserved end residues are part of each CDR3.

V gene: TRBV7-2; J gene: TRBJ2-5; CDR3 protein: CASSLMGGGQETQYF
V gene: TRBV30; J gene: TRBJ1-5; CDR3 protein: CAWSTISGQPQHF
V gene: TRBV10-3; J gene: TRBJ2-7; CDR3 protein: CAISEGTASMEQYF
V gene: TRBV7-2; J gene: TRBJ1-4; CDR3 protein: CASSSRNEKLFF
V gene: TRBV20-1; J gene: TRBJ2-1; CDR3 protein: CSARPRLAGAISYNEQFF